The present entry profiles one TCR beta chain with its context. Its antigen remains unidentified. The CDR3 contains 18 residues. Germline lookup yields CDR1 SEHNR and CDR2 FQNEAQ (reference sequence). The V gene end was trimmed by 7 bases and the J gene end by 0 bases; junction bases not matched to a gene: 12. Sequenced by immunoSEQ multiplex PCR; TCRdb stores in-frame clones only, minus some. Of approximately 21,000 clones in the sample, roughly 78% were seen once. Unexposed donor CD4+ T cells date from about 2011-2019, before the COVID-19 pandemic. The cells were cultured for approximately ten days before CD4+ T cells were isolated. Testing used SARS-CoV-2 S/N and four cold-coronavirus spikes on unexposed-donor CD4+ T cells, cells permitting. Cultures held two million PBMCs per well with around 9.7 IU/ml IL-2. The sample originates from a study of CD4 T cells in relation to SARS-CoV-2 and coronaviruses.

The chain combines TRBV7-9 with TRBJ1-5, with TRBD1 matching over 10 bases. The clonotype originates from a human donor in good health. The sample was CD4+ T cells from PBMCs, cultured in vitro. CDR3 coding DNA: TGTGCCAGCACCACCGGGACAGGGGAAGCCGATAGCAATCAGCCCCAGCATTTT. Translating gives CASTTGTGEADSNQPQHF. The full variable domain, with the rest looked up from reference TRBV7-9 and TRBJ1-5, is DTGVSQNPRHKITKRGQNVTFRCDPISEHNRLYWYRQTLGQGPEFLTYFQNEAQLEKSRLLSDRFSAERPKGSFSTLEIQRTEQGDSAMYLCASTTGTGEADSNQPQHFGDGTRLSIL.